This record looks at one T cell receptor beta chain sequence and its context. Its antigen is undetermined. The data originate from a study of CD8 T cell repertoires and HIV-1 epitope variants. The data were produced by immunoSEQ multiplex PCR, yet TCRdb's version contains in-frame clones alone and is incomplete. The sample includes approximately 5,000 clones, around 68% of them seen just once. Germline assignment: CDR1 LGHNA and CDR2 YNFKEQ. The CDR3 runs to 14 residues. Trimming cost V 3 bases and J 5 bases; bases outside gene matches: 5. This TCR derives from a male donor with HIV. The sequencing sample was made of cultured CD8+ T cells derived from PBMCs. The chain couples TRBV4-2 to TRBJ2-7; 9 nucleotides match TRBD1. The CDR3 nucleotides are TGTGCCAGCAGCCAGTCCGGGACAGGGAACGAGCAGTACTTC. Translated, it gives CASSQSGTGNEQYF.